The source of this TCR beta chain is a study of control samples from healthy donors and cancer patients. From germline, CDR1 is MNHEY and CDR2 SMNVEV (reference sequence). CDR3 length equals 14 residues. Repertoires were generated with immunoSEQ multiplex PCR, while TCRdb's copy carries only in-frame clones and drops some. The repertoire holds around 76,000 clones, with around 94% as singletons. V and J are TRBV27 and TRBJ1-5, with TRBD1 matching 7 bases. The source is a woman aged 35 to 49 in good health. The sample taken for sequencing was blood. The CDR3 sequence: CATGIGSSNQPQHF. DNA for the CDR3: TGTGCGACAGGGATTGGTTCTAGCAATCAGCCCCAGCATTTT.